Each of the 32 T cell receptor beta chains below was sequenced from the same sample in a study of Graves' ophthalmopathy and Graves' hyperthyroidism. The sequenced template was RNA, covering the TCR beta CDR3 region. RT-PCR was first run with HTBI primers, then multiplex PCR in a second round. Each CDR3 protein is one row after TCRdb ran MiXCR on the multiplex PCR reads. The sample lists a few hundred thousand distinct CDR3 sequences, approximately 17% occurring once. Sequenced: peripheral blood. Every receptor here comes from an adult woman with stable Graves' hyperthyroidism.

This clonotype was seen at least ten times. DNA for the CDR3: TGTGCCAGCAGTTACTCTTCCGCGGGGAGCCCCGAGCAGTACTTC. Protein sequence: CASSYSSAGSPEQYF. This sequence joins TRBV6-2 or TRBV6-3 and TRBJ2-7; tentative D call: TRBD2 (6 bases). The CDR3 extends over 15 amino acids. CDR1 MNHEY and CDR2 SVGEGT come from the germline V gene. Trimming took 0 bases from V and 6 from J, leaving 15 bases between them.

This clonotype was picked up a small number of times. The V and J genes are TRBV12-3 or TRBV12-4 and TRBJ1-1, with D hard to call. The V gene lost 6 bases and the J gene lost 1 base, with 15 bases spanning the gap. This CDR3 comprises 15 residues. The CDR3 sequence: CASSPNPAGNTEAFF. In DNA, the CDR3 is TGTGCCAGCAGCCCTAACCCGGCCGGGAACACTGAAGCTTTCTTT.

In its sample, this clonotype was seen many times. This chain connects TRBV6-2 or TRBV6-3 to TRBJ2-7; D may be TRBD1 (5 bases). The germline V gene has CDR1 MNHEY and CDR2 SVGEGT. CDR3 length: 13 amino acids. V was cut by 6 bases and J by 2 bases, with 11 bases left in between. CDR3 sequence reads: CASRGAGPYEQYF. The CDR3 DNA reads as TGTGCCAGCAGAGGGGCAGGCCCCTACGAGCAGTACTTC.

This clonotype showed up many times. The gene calls are TRBV20-1 and TRBJ2-7, with TRBD1 as a possible D gene (6 bases). This CDR3 comprises 14 residues. Germline lookup yields CDR1 DFQATT and CDR2 SNEGSKA (reference sequence). V dropped 4 bases and J dropped 5 bases, with 18 bases sitting between them. CDR3 bases: TGCAGTGCTAAGGGGGTGGGTACCCAGGACGAGCAGTACTTC. Translating gives CSAKGVGTQDEQYF.

The genes are TRBV15 and TRBJ1-2; 9 nucleotides align to TRBD1. This CDR3 has 14 residues. The V segment lost 8 bases and the J segment 4 bases; nucleotides outside the gene matches: 8. In germline, CDR1 is LNHNV, CDR2 YYDKDF (reference sequence). The CDR3 region has the DNA TGTGCCACCGCGACAGGGGGTATCGGCTATGGCTACACCTTC. It translates to CATATGGIGYGYTF.

This clonotype has a count of ten or more. This chain links TRBV25-1 with TRBJ2-7; D unresolved. The V and J ends lost 4 bases and 5 bases respectively, with 15 bases between them. This CDR3 contains 14 residues. Germline V CDR1 and CDR2: MGHDK, SYGVNS. The CDR3 here is CASSGRRGQNEQYF. The CDR3 DNA sequence: TGTGCCAGCAGTGGGCGTCGTGGGCAGAACGAGCAGTACTTC.

The gene calls are TRBV20-1 and TRBJ1-6; unclear D gene. CDR1 is DFQATT and CDR2 is SNEGSKA in the germline V gene (reference sequence). Trimming left V 1 base short and J 7 bases short, with 11 bases between. The length of the CDR3 is 14 residues. The CDR3 sequence is CSARVGRPNSPLHF. CDR3 bases: TGCAGTGCTAGAGTCGGCAGACCGAATTCACCCCTCCACTTT.

This clonotype was detected many times. The CDR3 nucleotides are TGTGCCAGCAGCTTTACTGAATTATGGGGGGAGACCCAGTACTTC. It encodes CASSFTELWGETQYF. This chain uses TRBV7-2 with TRBJ2-5; possibly TRBD1 or TRBD2 for D (5 bases each). Germline V lookup: CDR1 SGHTA, CDR2 FQGNSA. This CDR3 region has 15 residues. V was cut by 3 bases and J by 5 bases, with 16 bases left in between.

This clonotype was found many times. The chain has TRBV4-1 and TRBJ2-7; TRBD2 agrees at 8 bases. Per germline, CDR1 MGHRA and CDR2 YSYEKL. The ends lost 1 base at V and 5 bases at J; junction bases unmatched: 4. The CDR3 spans 14 residues. The CDR3: CASSQAGGPDEQYF. DNA for the CDR3: TGCGCCAGCAGCCAAGCGGGGGGGCCAGACGAGCAGTACTTC.

This clonotype was recorded many times. The chain combines TRBV28 with TRBJ2-6; D remains ambiguous. Trimming shortened V by 8 bases and J by 1 base, and 9 bases separated the two germline ends. This CDR3 has 14 amino acids. The V gene's germline CDR1 is MDHEN and CDR2 SYDVKM. The CDR3 DNA follows: TGTGCCAGCGAAATGGGATCTGGGGCCAACGTCCTGACTTTC. It yields the protein CASEMGSGANVLTF.

This clonotype was observed at least ten times. The chain is built from TRBV28 and TRBJ2-5; 7 bases fit TRBD2. The length of the CDR3 is 14 residues. Germline CDR1 is MDHEN and CDR2 is SYDVKM. V shed 6 bases and J 10 bases; nucleotides not matched to a gene: 14. The CDR3 sequence is CASSLKGRERSQYF. The CDR3 DNA follows: TGTGCCAGCAGCCTCAAAGGGCGGGAGAGGAGCCAGTACTTC.

There are many counts of this clonotype. The chain links TRBV2 to TRBJ2-7, with no clear D. The V end lost 5 bases, the J end lost 5 bases, and 13 bases lay between the germline ends. CDR3 size: 13 residues. The V gene's germline CDR1 is SNHLY and CDR2 FYNNEI. The CDR3 DNA sequence: TGTGCCAGCAGTTATGACCTCAGTCACGAGCAGTACTTC. Its translation: CASSYDLSHEQYF.

The rearrangement joins TRBV12-3 or TRBV12-4 to TRBJ1-2; TRBD1 agrees at 9 bases. The CDR3 covers 12 residues. V lost 6 bases to trimming and J lost 8 bases; unmatched junction nucleotides: 4. CDR3 sequence (DNA): TGTGCCAGCAGACAGGGACAGGGAGGCTACACCTTC. This sequence encodes CASRQGQGGYTF.

There are many counts of this clonotype. The chain links TRBV19 to TRBJ2-7, with D uncertain. The CDR3 is 15 amino acids. V lost 5 bases to trimming and J lost 0 bases, with 14 bases between them. CDR1 and CDR2 (germline): LNHDA, SQIVND (reference sequence). The CDR3 nucleotides are TGTGCCAGTAGTGAAACCGGGTCTATCTCCTACGAGCAGTACTTC. Translated, it gives CASSETGSISYEQYF.

This clonotype has ten or more counts. This chain links TRBV4-3 with TRBJ2-7; weak D call: TRBD2 (5 bases). The length of the CDR3 is 15 residues. Germline CDR1 LGHNA, CDR2 YSLEER. Between the trimmed V and J ends, which lost 0 bases and 1 base, there was a span of 10 bases. This CDR3 reads CASSQERESSYEQYF. The DNA for the CDR3 is TGCGCCAGCAGCCAAGAACGGGAATCATCCTACGAGCAGTACTTC.

This clonotype was seen many times. A junction boundary mismatches the germline segment, possibly from a read error. The chain has TRBV4-1 and TRBJ2-7; D is undetermined. This CDR3 contains 16 residues. Germline V gene data show CDR1 as MGHRA and CDR2 as YSYEKL. DNA of the CDR3: TGCGCCAGCAGACAAGAGGCAAGTAGGAGCTCCTACGAGCAGTACTTC. Amino acids: CASRQEASRSSYEQYF.

The chain has TRBV5-6 and TRBJ2-7; D is ambiguous. The CDR3 has 12 residues. V was shortened by 4 bases and J by 4 bases, with 9 bases between the two germline ends. Germline V gene sequence: CDR1 SGHDT, CDR2 YYEEEE. CDR3 in DNA: TGTGCCAGCAGCCAGACGAGGTACGAGCAGTACTTC. Translated: CASSQTRYEQYF.

This clonotype has a count of ten or more. The CDR3 spells CASRVGGNIQYF. The CDR3 DNA sequence: TGTGCCAGCAGGGTTGGGGGGAACATTCAGTACTTC. The rearrangement uses TRBV6-1 and TRBJ2-4; maybe TRBD2 (6 bases). Trimming removed 6 bases at V and 7 bases at J, with 10 bases between. Per germline, CDR1 MNHNS and CDR2 SASEGT. The CDR3 spans 12 residues.

This clonotype was recorded many times. This chain uses TRBV29-1 with TRBJ1-2; 9 bases are shared with TRBD1. The V and J ends lost 2 bases and 7 bases, in that order; junction bases with no gene match: 8. The germline CDR1 and CDR2 sequences are SQVTM and ANQGSEA. There are 14 residues in the CDR3. The CDR3 region has the DNA TGCAGCGTTGAATCCGAACAGGGGGCCGGTGGCTACACCTTC. Amino acids: CSVESEQGAGGYTF.

This clonotype was recorded many times. The chain employs TRBV9 and TRBJ2-7; a weak D match, TRBD1 (5 bases). The germline V gene encodes CDR1 SGDLS and CDR2 YYNGEE. The CDR3 is 13 residues long. V gave up 0 bases and J gave up 6 bases, with 10 bases separating them. The CDR3 loop reads CASSVEEGVEQYF. The DNA for the CDR3 is TGTGCCAGCAGCGTAGAGGAAGGGGTCGAGCAGTACTTC.

This clonotype was recorded at least ten times. The chain couples TRBV6-6 to TRBJ2-7, with D possibly TRBD1 on 5 matching bases. This CDR3 is built from 15 residues. V lost 2 bases to trimming and J lost 0 bases, with 11 bases between them. The germline V gene has CDR1 MNHNY and CDR2 SVGAGI (reference sequence). The CDR3 DNA reads TGTGCCAGCAGTTACGTGTCAGGGTCCTCCTACGAGCAGTACTTC. Its translation: CASSYVSGSSYEQYF.

This clonotype appeared many times. The rearrangement joins TRBV20-1 to TRBJ2-7, with D possibly TRBD1 on 6 matching bases. The V end was cut by 6 bases, the J end by 3 bases, with 18 bases between. CDR3 size: 14 residues. The germline V gene has CDR1 DFQATT and CDR2 SNEGSKA (reference sequence). Here the CDR3 DNA reads TGCAGTGCCAAGATAGAGGGGGTAGACTACGAGCAGTACTTC. Protein sequence: CSAKIEGVDYEQYF.

This clonotype has at least ten counts. The genes are TRBV19 and TRBJ1-5; D is possibly TRBD1 (5 bases). This CDR3 is built from 15 residues. Germline CDR1 reads LNHDA; CDR2 reads SQIVND (reference sequence). The ends were cut back, 6 bases at V and 0 bases at J, with 12 bases in the middle. CDR3 nucleotides: TGTGCCAGTAGCGACAGAGCTCTTAGCAATCAGCCCCAGCATTTT. The encoded protein is CASSDRALSNQPQHF.

The rearrangement links TRBV11-1 to TRBJ2-2; TRBD2 aligns across 14 bases. CDR3 length equals 18 residues. Germline CDR1 SGHAT, CDR2 FQDESV (reference sequence). Trimming took 4 bases from V and 4 from J; bases not matched to a gene: 8. CDR3 DNA sequence: TGTGCCAGCAGCTCCGGGACTAGCGGGAGTTCTATCACCGGGGAGCTGTTTTTT. Its protein product is CASSSGTSGSSITGELFF.

This clonotype was counted at least ten times. This chain links TRBV6-1 with TRBJ1-1, with D possibly matching TRBD1 (6 bases). The CDR3 has 14 residues. Germline assignment: CDR1 MNHNS and CDR2 SASEGT. The V and J ends lost 8 bases and 1 base respectively, with 14 bases between them. CDR3 sequence reads: CASCALGANTEAFF. CDR3 coding DNA: TGTGCCAGCTGTGCATTGGGGGCGAACACTGAAGCTTTCTTT.

At least ten counts were recorded for this clonotype. CDR3 coding DNA: TGTGCCAGCAGCTCCCTACAGGGTAATCAGCCCCAGCATTTT. The encoded protein is CASSSLQGNQPQHF. The chain carries TRBV7-2 and TRBJ1-5, with D tentatively TRBD1 (6 bases). Per the germline V gene, CDR1 is SGHTA and CDR2 is FQGNSA. V was trimmed by 4 bases and J by 4 bases, leaving 11 bases between them. The length of the CDR3 is 14 residues.

This clonotype was recorded a few times. V usage is TRBV4-1 and J usage is TRBJ2-7; TRBD2 agrees at 7 bases. Germline lookup yields CDR1 MGHRA and CDR2 YSYEKL. The V and J ends lost 4 bases and 5 bases, in that order; junction bases with no gene match: 11. The length of the CDR3 is 15 residues. In DNA, the CDR3 is TGCGCCAGCAGCCCCTCTACTCGGGAGGAAGACGAGCAGTACTTC. The encoded protein is CASSPSTREEDEQYF.

For this clonotype: This clone may be a read error of a much larger clone one base away. The V call is TRBV29-1, the J call TRBJ1-2; a weak D match, TRBD1 (5 bases). Per the germline V gene, CDR1 is SQVTM and CDR2 is ANQGSEA. The CDR3 runs to 12 residues. CDR3 protein: CSVESQGYDYTF. The CDR3 DNA sequence: TGCAGCGTTGAGTCCCAGGGCTATGACTACACCTTC.

This clonotype was seen repeatedly, ten times or more. The chain joins TRBV5-1 to TRBJ2-7, with D tentatively TRBD1 or TRBD2 (5 bases each). V gave up 0 bases and J gave up 5 bases, with 9 bases separating them. The V gene's germline CDR1 is SGHRS and CDR2 YFSETQ. The CDR3 covers 13 residues. CDR3 sequence reads: CASSLAGPHEQYF. CDR3 nucleotides: TGCGCCAGCAGCTTGGCGGGGCCCCACGAGCAGTACTTC.

About this clonotype itself: One end of the junction fails to match germline, which may point to a read error. The rearrangement uses TRBV12-3 or TRBV12-4 and TRBJ2-4; weak D call: TRBD1 (6 bases). The CDR3 has 15 residues. The CDR3 sequence: CASSPPRDTKNIKYF. In DNA, the CDR3 is TGTGCCAGCAGCCCCCCCCGGGACACCAAAAACATTAAGTACTTC.

The gene calls are TRBV28 and TRBJ1-2, with TRBD1 identical over 7 bases. The CDR3 is 13 residues long. Germline values: CDR1 MDHEN, CDR2 SYDVKM. Trimming at V came to 6 bases and at J to 4 bases, leaving 5 bases not matched to a gene. CDR3 residues: CASRYGQVYGYTF. As DNA, the CDR3 is TGTGCCAGCAGATACGGACAGGTCTATGGCTACACCTTC.

This clonotype appeared a few times. The chain has TRBV6-1 and TRBJ2-5; 11 bases align to TRBD1. In germline, CDR1 is MNHNS, CDR2 SASEGT. This CDR3 is 15 amino acids long. V shed 7 bases, J shed 1 base, and the junction held 5 bases outside the gene matches. CDR3: CASIGQGAIQETQYF. The DNA of the CDR3 is TGTGCCAGCATCGGACAGGGGGCGATCCAAGAGACCCAGTACTTC.